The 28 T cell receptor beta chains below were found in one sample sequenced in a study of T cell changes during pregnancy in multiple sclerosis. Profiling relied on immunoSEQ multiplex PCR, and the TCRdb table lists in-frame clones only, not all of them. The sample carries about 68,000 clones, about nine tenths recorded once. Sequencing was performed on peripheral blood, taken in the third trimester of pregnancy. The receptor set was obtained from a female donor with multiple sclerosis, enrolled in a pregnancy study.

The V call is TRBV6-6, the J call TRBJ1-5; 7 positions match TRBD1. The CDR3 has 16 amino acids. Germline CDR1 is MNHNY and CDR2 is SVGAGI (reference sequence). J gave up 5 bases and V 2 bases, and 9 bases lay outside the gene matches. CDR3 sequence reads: CASSYGDSRGYQPQHF. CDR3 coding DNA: TGTGCCAGCAGTTACGGGGACAGCCGCGGGTATCAGCCCCAGCATTTT.

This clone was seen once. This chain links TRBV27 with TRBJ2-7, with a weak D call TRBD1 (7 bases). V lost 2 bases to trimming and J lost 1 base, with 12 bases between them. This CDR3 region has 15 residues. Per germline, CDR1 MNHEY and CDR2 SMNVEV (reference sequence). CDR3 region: CASSLKPGGSYEQYF. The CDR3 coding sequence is TGTGCCAGCAGTTTAAAGCCAGGGGGGTCCTACGAGCAGTACTTC.

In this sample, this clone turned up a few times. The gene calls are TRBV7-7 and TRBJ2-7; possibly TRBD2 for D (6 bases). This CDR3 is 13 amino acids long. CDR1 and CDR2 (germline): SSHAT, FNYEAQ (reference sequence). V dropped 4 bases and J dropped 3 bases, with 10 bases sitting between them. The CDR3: CASSSHSGYEQYF. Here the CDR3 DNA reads TGTGCCAGCAGCTCCCATAGCGGCTACGAGCAGTACTTC. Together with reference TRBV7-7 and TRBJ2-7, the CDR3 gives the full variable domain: GAGVSQSPRYKVTKRGQDVTLRCDPISSHATLYWYQQALGQGPEFLTYFNYEAQPDKSGLPSDRFSAERPEGSISTLTIQRTEQRDSAMYRCASSSHSGYEQYFGPGTRLTVT.

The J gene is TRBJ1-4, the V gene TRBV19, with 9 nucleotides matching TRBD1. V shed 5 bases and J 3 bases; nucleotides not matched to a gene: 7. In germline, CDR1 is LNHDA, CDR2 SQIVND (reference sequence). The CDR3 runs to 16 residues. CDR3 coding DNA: TGTGCCAGTAGTTCGACGGACAGGGGATCTAATGAAAAACTGTTTTTT. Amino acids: CASSSTDRGSNEKLFF.

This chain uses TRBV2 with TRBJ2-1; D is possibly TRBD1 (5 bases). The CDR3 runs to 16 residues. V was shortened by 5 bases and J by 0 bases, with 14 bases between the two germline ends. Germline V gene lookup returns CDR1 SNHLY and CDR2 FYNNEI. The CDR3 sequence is CASSLGRAGSYNEQFF. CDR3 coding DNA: TGTGCCAGCAGTTTGGGGCGAGCAGGCTCCTACAATGAGCAGTTCTTC. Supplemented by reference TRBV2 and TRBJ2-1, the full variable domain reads EPEVTQTPSHQVTQMGQEVILRCVPISNHLYFYWYRQILGQKVEFLVSFYNNEISEKSEIFDDQFSVERPDGSNFTLKIRSTKLEDSAMYFCASSLGRAGSYNEQFFGPGTRLTVL.

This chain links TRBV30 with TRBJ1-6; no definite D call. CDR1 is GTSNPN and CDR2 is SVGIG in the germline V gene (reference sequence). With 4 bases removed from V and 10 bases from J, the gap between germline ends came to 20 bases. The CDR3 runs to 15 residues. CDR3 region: CAWKDPGVFGSPLHF. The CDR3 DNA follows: TGTGCCTGGAAGGATCCGGGTGTTTTCGGGTCACCCCTCCACTTT.

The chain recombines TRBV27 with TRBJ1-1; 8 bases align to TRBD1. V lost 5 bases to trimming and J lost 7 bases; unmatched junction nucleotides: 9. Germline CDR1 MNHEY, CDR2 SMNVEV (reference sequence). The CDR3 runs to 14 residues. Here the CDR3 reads CASSVTGVSIEAFF. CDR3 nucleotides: TGTGCCAGCAGTGTGACAGGGGTATCGATTGAAGCTTTCTTT.

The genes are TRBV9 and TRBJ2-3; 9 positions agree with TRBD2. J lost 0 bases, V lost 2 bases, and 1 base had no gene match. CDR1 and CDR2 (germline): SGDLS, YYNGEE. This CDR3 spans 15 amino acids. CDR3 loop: CASSVSGGSTDTQYF. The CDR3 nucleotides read TGTGCCAGCAGCGTTAGCGGGGGTAGCACAGATACGCAGTATTTT. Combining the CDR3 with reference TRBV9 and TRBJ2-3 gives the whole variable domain DSGVTQTPKHLITATGQRVTLRCSPRSGDLSVYWYQQSLDQGLQFLIQYYNGEERAKGNILERFSAQQFPDLHSELNLSSLELGDSALYFCASSVSGGSTDTQYFGPGTRLTVL.

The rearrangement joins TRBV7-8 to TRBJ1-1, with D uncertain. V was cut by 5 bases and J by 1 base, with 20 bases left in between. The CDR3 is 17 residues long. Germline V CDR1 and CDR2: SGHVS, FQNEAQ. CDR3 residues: CASSDGRVATKNTEAFF. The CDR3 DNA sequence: TGTGCCAGCAGCGATGGTCGGGTGGCAACGAAGAACACTGAAGCTTTCTTT.

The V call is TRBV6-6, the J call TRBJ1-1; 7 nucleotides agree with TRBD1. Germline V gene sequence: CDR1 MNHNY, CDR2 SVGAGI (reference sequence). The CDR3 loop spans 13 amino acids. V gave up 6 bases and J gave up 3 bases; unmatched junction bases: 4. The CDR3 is CASSRQGDTEAFF. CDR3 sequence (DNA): TGTGCCAGCAGCCGACAGGGTGACACTGAAGCTTTCTTT.

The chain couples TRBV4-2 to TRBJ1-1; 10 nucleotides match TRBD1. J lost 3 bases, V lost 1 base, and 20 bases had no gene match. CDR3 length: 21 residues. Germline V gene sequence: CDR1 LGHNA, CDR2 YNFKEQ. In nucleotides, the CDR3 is TGTGCCAGCAGCCAAGTACGCGGGACAGGGGCCACCTCACGGTGGGACACTGAAGCTTTCTTT. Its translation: CASSQVRGTGATSRWDTEAFF.

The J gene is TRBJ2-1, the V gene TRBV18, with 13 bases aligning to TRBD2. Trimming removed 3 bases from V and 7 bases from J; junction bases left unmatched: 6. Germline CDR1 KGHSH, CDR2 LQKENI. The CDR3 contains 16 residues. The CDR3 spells CASSPPGTSGNNEQFF. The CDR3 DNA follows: TGTGCCAGCTCACCGCCCGGGACTAGCGGGAATAATGAGCAGTTCTTC.

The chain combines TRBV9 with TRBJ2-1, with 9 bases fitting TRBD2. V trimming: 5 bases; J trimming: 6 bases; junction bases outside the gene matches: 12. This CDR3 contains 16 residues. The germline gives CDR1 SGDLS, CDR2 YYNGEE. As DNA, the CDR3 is TGTGCCAGCAGTATGACTAGCGGTCAGGGGGGCAATGAGCAGTTCTTC. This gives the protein CASSMTSGQGGNEQFF.

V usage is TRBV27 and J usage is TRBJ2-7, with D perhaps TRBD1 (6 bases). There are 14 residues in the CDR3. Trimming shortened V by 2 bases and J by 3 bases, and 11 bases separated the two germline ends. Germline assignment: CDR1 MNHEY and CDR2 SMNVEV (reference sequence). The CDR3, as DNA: TGTGCCAGCAGTTTAAAAGGACAGAGCTACGAGCAGTACTTC. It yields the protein CASSLKGQSYEQYF.

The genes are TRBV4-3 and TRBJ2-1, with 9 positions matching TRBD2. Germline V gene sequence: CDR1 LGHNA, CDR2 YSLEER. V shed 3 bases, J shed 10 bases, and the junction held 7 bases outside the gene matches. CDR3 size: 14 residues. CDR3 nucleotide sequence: TGCGCCAGCAGCCACTCACTAGCGGGCGGCGAGCAGTTCTTC. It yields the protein CASSHSLAGGEQFF.

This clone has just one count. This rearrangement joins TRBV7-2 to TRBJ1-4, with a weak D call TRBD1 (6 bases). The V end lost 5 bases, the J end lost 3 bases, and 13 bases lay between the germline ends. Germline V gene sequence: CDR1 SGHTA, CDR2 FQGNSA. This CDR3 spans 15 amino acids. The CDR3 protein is CASSLMTGPNEKLFF. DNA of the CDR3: TGTGCCAGCAGCCTGATGACAGGCCCTAATGAAAAACTGTTTTTT.

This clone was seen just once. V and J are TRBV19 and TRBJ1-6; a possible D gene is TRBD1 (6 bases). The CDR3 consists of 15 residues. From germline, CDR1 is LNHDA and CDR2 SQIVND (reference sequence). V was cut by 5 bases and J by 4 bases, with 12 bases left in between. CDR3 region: CASSVIDRYNSPLHF. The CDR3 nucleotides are TGTGCCAGTAGTGTGATAGACAGGTATAATTCACCCCTCCACTTT.

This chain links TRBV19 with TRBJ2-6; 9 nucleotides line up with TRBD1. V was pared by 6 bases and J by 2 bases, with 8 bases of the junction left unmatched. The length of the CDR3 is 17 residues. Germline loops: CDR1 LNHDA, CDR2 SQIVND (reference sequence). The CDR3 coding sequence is TGTGCCAGTAGACCCGGGACAGGGTCTACTGGGGCCAACGTCCTGACTTTC. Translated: CASRPGTGSTGANVLTF. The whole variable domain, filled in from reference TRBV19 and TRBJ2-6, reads DGGITQSPKYLFRKEGQNVTLSCEQNLNHDAMYWYRQDPGQGLRLIYYSQIVNDFQKGDIAEGYSVSREKKESFPLTVTSAQKNPTAFYLCASRPGTGSTGANVLTFGAGSRLTVL.

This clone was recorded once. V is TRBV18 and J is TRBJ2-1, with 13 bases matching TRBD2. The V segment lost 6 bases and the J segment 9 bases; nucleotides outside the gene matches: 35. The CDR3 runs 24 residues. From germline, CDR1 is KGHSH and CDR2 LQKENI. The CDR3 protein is CASSLFPKDWTEGTSGRARSEQFF. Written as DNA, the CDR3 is TGTGCCAGCTCCCTATTTCCCAAGGACTGGACAGAGGGAACTAGCGGGAGGGCCAGGAGTGAGCAGTTCTTC.

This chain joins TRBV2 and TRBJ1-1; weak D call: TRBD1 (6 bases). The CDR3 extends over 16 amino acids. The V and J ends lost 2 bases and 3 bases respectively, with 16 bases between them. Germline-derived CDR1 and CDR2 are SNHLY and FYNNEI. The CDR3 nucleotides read TGTGCCAGCAGTGAACGGACAGCCCTCGGCGACACTGAAGCTTTCTTT. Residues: CASSERTALGDTEAFF.

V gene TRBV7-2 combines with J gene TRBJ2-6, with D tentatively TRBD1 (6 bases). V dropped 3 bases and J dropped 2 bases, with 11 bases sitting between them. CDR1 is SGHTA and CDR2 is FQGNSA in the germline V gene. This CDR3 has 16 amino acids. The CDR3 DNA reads TGTGCCAGCAGCTTCAGACAGGTCGCTGGGGCCAACGTCCTGACTTTC. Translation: CASSFRQVAGANVLTF.

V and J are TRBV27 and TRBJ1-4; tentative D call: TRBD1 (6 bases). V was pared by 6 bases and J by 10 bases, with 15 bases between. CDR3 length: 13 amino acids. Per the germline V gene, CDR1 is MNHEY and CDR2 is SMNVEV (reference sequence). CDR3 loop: CASSGGAGGKLFF. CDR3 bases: TGTGCCAGCAGCGGGGGCGCGGGAGGAAAACTGTTTTTT. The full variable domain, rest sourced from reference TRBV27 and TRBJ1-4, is EAQVTQNPRYLITVTGKKLTVTCSQNMNHEYMSWYRQDPGLGLRQIYYSMNVEVTDKGDVPEGYKVSRKEKRNFPLILESPSPNQTSLYFCASSGGAGGKLFFGSGTQLSVL.

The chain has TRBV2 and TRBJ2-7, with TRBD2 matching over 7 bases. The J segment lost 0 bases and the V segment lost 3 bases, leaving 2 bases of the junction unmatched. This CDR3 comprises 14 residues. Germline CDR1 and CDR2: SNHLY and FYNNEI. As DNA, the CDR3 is TGTGCCAGCAGTGATGCGGGAGACTCCTACGAGCAGTACTTC. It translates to CASSDAGDSYEQYF.

Here the CDR3 DNA reads TGTGCCAGCAGCTTAATGGCAGGTGGTGAGACCCAGTACTTC. Protein sequence: CASSLMAGGETQYF. V usage is TRBV7-3 and J usage is TRBJ2-5; D not certain. The CDR3 sequence is 14 residues long. Trimming removed 1 base at V and 5 bases at J, with 11 bases between. Germline CDR1 and CDR2: SGHTA and FQGTGA.

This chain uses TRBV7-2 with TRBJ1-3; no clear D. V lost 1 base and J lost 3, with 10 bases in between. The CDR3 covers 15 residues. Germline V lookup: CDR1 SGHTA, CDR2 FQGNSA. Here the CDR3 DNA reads TGTGCCAGCAGCTTAGTTAGCCAAGATGGAAACACCATATATTTT. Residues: CASSLVSQDGNTIYF.

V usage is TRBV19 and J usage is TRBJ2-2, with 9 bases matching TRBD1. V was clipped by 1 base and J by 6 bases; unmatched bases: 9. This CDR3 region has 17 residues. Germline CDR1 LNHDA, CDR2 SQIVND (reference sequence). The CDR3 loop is CASSIAAGTGFSGELFF. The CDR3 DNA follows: TGTGCCAGTAGTATAGCCGCTGGGACAGGGTTCTCCGGGGAGCTGTTTTTT.

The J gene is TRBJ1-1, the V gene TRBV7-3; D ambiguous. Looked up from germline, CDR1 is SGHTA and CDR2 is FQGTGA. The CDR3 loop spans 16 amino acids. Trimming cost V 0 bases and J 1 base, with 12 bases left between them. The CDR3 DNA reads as TGTGCCAGCAGCTTAACGGGCGGGGTCGAGAACACTGAAGCTTTCTTT. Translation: CASSLTGGVENTEAFF.

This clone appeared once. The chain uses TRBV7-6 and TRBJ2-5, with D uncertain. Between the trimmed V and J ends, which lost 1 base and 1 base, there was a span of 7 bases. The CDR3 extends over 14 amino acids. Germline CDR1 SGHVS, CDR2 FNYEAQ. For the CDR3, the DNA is TGTGCCAGCAGCTTAGTCCTCGGCCAAGAGACCCAGTACTTC. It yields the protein CASSLVLGQETQYF.